The 20 T cell receptor beta chains below come from one sample, sequenced in a study of cytomegalovirus exposure and HLA in healthy donors (TCRdb year 2017). Library method: the immunoSEQ multiplex PCR assay. For the multiplex PCR, a mixture combining 60 forward primers for TCR Vbeta segments and 13 reverse primers for TCR Jbeta segments was used. Held by TCRdb, this immuneACCESS table contains in-frame sequences only and omits some clones. Under half of the omission traces to an unresolved V gene where checked; the cause of the rest is unknown. In all, the sample holds fewer than 130,000 clones, and about 80% of those were seen once. The biggest ten clones account for around an eighth of the sample. The source material was PBMCs. These receptors came from a man between 25 and 39 years old in good health and CMV-seropositive.

V and J are TRBV5-1 and TRBJ2-7; possibly TRBD2 for D (6 bases). The ends were cut back, 0 bases at V and 1 base at J, with 11 bases in the middle. Per the germline V gene, CDR1 is SGHRS and CDR2 is YFSETQ. This CDR3 is built from 15 residues. The CDR3 loop is CASSLVRGWSYEQYF. The CDR3 bases are TGCGCCAGCAGCTTGGTCCGGGGGTGGTCCTACGAGCAGTACTTC.

The rearrangement joins TRBV4-1 to TRBJ2-7, with TRBD2 matching over 14 bases. V gave up 3 bases and J gave up 0 bases; unmatched junction bases: 4. CDR3 length: 17 residues. Germline V CDR1 and CDR2: MGHRA, YSYEKL. DNA of the CDR3: TGCGCCAGCAGCCACGGGACTAGCGGGGGACTCTCCTACGAGCAGTACTTC. It codes for CASSHGTSGGLSYEQYF.

V is TRBV7-6 and J is TRBJ2-1; no reliable D call. The CDR3 is 13 amino acids. The V and J ends lost 5 bases and 4 bases respectively, with 9 bases between them. CDR1 SGHVS and CDR2 FNYEAQ come from the germline V gene. The CDR3 reads CASSPFEYNEQFF. CDR3 DNA sequence: TGTGCCAGCAGCCCCTTCGAGTACAATGAGCAGTTCTTC.

V is TRBV5-1 and J is TRBJ2-3, with D possibly matching TRBD1 (6 bases). Germline lookup yields CDR1 SGHRS and CDR2 YFSETQ. V lost 0 bases and J 4 bases, leaving 12 bases between the germline ends. This CDR3 is built from 15 residues. CDR3 region: CASSLAAGVADTQYF. CDR3 nucleotides: TGCGCCAGCAGCTTGGCCGCAGGGGTCGCAGATACGCAGTATTTT.

The genes are TRBV9 and TRBJ1-3; D is possibly TRBD1 (5 bases). Germline V gene sequence: CDR1 SGDLS, CDR2 YYNGEE. The V and J ends lost 1 base and 0 bases respectively, with 17 bases between them. CDR3 length: 18 amino acids. The CDR3 sequence is CASSVSGFGADSGNTIYF. In nucleotides, the CDR3 is TGTGCCAGCAGCGTATCCGGGTTTGGGGCTGACTCTGGAAACACCATATATTTT. The whole variable domain, remainder taken from reference TRBV9 and TRBJ1-3, is DSGVTQTPKHLITATGQRVTLRCSPRSGDLSVYWYQQSLDQGLQFLIQYYNGEERAKGNILERFSAQQFPDLHSELNLSSLELGDSALYFCASSVSGFGADSGNTIYFGEGSWLTVV.

The genes are TRBV7-9 and TRBJ2-5; D unresolved. The end of the DNA aligns better with TRBJ2-7, so the J call may be wrong. CDR3 size: 13 residues. In germline, CDR1 is SEHNR, CDR2 FQNEAQ (reference sequence). CDR3 region: CASRSSRRYEQYF. The CDR3 DNA reads as TGTGCCAGCAGGTCTTCGCGGCGCTACGAGCAGTACTTC.

This chain joins TRBV6-1 and TRBJ1-1, with 7 bases that match TRBD1. Looked up from germline, CDR1 is MNHNS and CDR2 is SASEGT. Trimming removed 5 bases from V and 0 bases from J; junction bases left unmatched: 6. The CDR3 is 15 residues long. The CDR3 DNA reads TGTGCCAGCAGTAAAAGGACAGGACTGAACACTGAAGCTTTCTTT. Translation: CASSKRTGLNTEAFF.

The chain uses TRBV28 and TRBJ2-3; TRBD2 might be the D (6 bases). V shed 5 bases and J shed 9 bases, with 12 bases lying between them. This CDR3 region has 12 residues. Germline V lookup: CDR1 MDHEN, CDR2 SYDVKM. The CDR3 region is CASSLPEGTQYF. The CDR3 coding sequence is TGTGCCAGCAGTCTACCGGAGGGGACGCAGTATTTT.

This chain uses TRBV11-3 with TRBJ2-3, with TRBD2 identical over 8 bases. The length of the CDR3 is 15 residues. J gave up 5 bases and V 5 bases, and 9 bases lay outside the gene matches. Germline V gives CDR1 SGHNT, CDR2 YENEEA. This CDR3 is CASSRAGGAGDTQYF. The CDR3 nucleotides read TGTGCCAGCAGCCGGGCGGGGGGCGCCGGAGATACGCAGTATTTT. Together with reference TRBV11-3 and TRBJ2-3, the CDR3 gives the full variable domain: EAGVVQSPRYKIIEKKQPVAFWCNPISGHNTLYWYLQNLGQGPELLIRYENEEAVDDSQLPKDRFSAERLKGVDSTLKIQPAELGDSAVYLCASSRAGGAGDTQYFGPGTRLTVL.

The V gene is TRBV28, the J gene TRBJ2-5, with D perhaps matching TRBD1 (5 bases). Trimming shortened V by 6 bases and J by 0 bases, and 11 bases separated the two germline ends. The CDR3 is 14 residues long. CDR1 and CDR2 (germline): MDHEN, SYDVKM. The CDR3 DNA sequence: TGTGCCAGCAGGTCCAGGGCGTACCAAGAGACCCAGTACTTC. It translates to CASRSRAYQETQYF.

This chain joins TRBV18 and TRBJ1-5; 8 nucleotides line up with TRBD1. The CDR3 runs to 16 residues. In germline, CDR1 is KGHSH, CDR2 LQKENI. After removal of 0 bases from V and 1 base from J, the junction contained 2 bases not matched to a gene. CDR3 region: CASSPPGQASNQPQHF. CDR3 coding DNA: TGTGCCAGCTCACCACCGGGACAGGCCAGCAATCAGCCCCAGCATTTT.

The genes are TRBV7-9 and TRBJ1-4; 7 bases are shared with TRBD1. The V gene's germline CDR1 is SEHNR and CDR2 FQNEAQ (reference sequence). This CDR3 spans 16 amino acids. Germline trimming cut 3 bases from V and 0 bases from J; bases unmatched to any gene: 4. In DNA, the CDR3 is TGTGCCAGCAGCTTGGGACAGACTGCAACTAATGAAAAACTGTTTTTT. Its translation: CASSLGQTATNEKLFF.

A few counts support this clone. This chain connects TRBV18 to TRBJ1-3; D gene unclear. The V and J ends lost 3 bases and 4 bases respectively, with 13 bases between them. The V gene's germline CDR1 is KGHSH and CDR2 LQKENI. The CDR3 covers 15 residues. The CDR3 DNA reads TGTGCCAGCTCACCGAGCGGGGATTTCGGAAACACCATATATTTT. Encoded protein: CASSPSGDFGNTIYF.

The rearrangement uses TRBV4-3 and TRBJ2-1; 9 bases are shared with TRBD1. CDR1 and CDR2 from the germline V gene are LGHNA and YSLEER. The CDR3 spans 18 residues. J lost 2 bases, V lost 3 bases, and 11 bases had no gene match. The CDR3 sequence: CASSQHPGQGFPYNEQFF. The CDR3 DNA reads TGCGCCAGCAGCCAGCATCCGGGACAGGGTTTTCCCTACAATGAGCAGTTCTTC.

Written as DNA, the CDR3 is TGCGCCAGCAGCCAAGAGCGGGGGGGCCTCGGGGAGCTGTTTTTT. Protein sequence: CASSQERGGLGELFF. V is TRBV4-3 and J is TRBJ2-2, with 9 bases fitting TRBD2. Germline lookup yields CDR1 LGHNA and CDR2 YSLEER. The length of the CDR3 is 15 residues. The ends lost 0 bases at V and 7 bases at J; junction bases unmatched: 3.

The chain has TRBV27 and TRBJ2-7, with TRBD2 identical over 8 bases. J lost 0 bases, V lost 4 bases, and 2 bases had no gene match. CDR1 is MNHEY, CDR2 SMNVEV, per germline (reference sequence). The CDR3 extends over 14 amino acids. CDR3 in DNA: TGTGCCAGCAGTTCGCGGGGGGCCTCCTACGAGCAGTACTTC. Translation: CASSSRGASYEQYF.

This clone has just one count. The J gene is TRBJ2-7, the V gene TRBV7-2, with D perhaps TRBD2 (6 bases). The ends were cut back, 7 bases at V and 0 bases at J, with 10 bases in the middle. CDR1 SGHTA and CDR2 FQGNSA come from the germline V gene. The CDR3 consists of 13 residues. CDR3 residues: CASTSGSSYEQYF. The CDR3 bases are TGTGCCAGCACCTCCGGGAGCTCCTACGAGCAGTACTTC. Together with reference TRBV7-2 and TRBJ2-7, the CDR3 gives the full variable domain: GAGVSQSPSNKVTEKGKDVELRCDPISGHTALYWYRQSLGQGLEFLIYFQGNSAPDKSGLPSDRFSAERTGGSVSTLTIQRTQQEDSAVYLCASTSGSSYEQYFGPGTRLTVT.

This clone was picked up a small number of times. The CDR3 loop reads CASSQDRRGGNQPQHF. In DNA form, the CDR3 reads TGCGCCAGCAGCCAAGATCGCAGGGGAGGCAATCAGCCCCAGCATTTT. The V and J genes are TRBV4-3 and TRBJ1-5; a weak D match, TRBD1 (6 bases). Trimming cost V 0 bases and J 2 bases, with 11 bases left between them. The CDR3 is 16 amino acids. The germline gives CDR1 LGHNA, CDR2 YSLEER.

This clone occurred a few times. CDR3 sequence: CASSDTSGSYNEQFF. In nucleotides, the CDR3 is TGTGCCAGCAGCGATACTAGCGGCTCCTACAATGAGCAGTTCTTC. V is TRBV6-4 and J is TRBJ2-1, with 8 nucleotides matching TRBD2. J was trimmed by 0 bases and V by 6 bases; bases with no gene match: 4. Germline CDR1 MRHNA, CDR2 SNTAGT. This CDR3 contains 15 residues.

This sequence joins TRBV5-4 and TRBJ2-3; TRBD1 might be the D (6 bases). The CDR3 has 12 amino acids. V was cut by 3 bases and J by 10 bases, with 12 bases left in between. CDR1 and CDR2 (germline): SGHNT, YYREEE (reference sequence). The CDR3 protein is CASSSPGDAQYF. The DNA of the CDR3 is TGTGCCAGCAGCTCCCCAGGGGATGCGCAGTATTTT. Complete variable domain (other parts from reference TRBV5-4 and TRBJ2-3): ETGVTQSPTHLIKTRGQQVTLRCSSQSGHNTVSWYQQALGQGPQFIFQYYREEENGRGNFPPRFSGLQFPNYSSELNVNALELDDSALYLCASSSPGDAQYFGPGTRLTVL.